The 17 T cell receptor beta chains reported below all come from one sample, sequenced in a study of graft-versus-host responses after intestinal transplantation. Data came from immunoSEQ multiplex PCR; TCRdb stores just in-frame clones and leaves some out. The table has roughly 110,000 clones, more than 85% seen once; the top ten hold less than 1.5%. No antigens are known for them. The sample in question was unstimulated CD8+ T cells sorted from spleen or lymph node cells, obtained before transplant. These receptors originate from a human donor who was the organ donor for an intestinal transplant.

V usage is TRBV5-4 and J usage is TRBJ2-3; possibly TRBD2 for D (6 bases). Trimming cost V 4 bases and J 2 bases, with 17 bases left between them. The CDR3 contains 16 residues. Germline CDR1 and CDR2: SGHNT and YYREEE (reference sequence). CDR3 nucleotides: TGTGCCAGCAGCCCCCCGGACTACCCCAACACAGATACGCAGTATTTT. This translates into CASSPPDYPNTDTQYF. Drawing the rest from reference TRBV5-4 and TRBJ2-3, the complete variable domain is ETGVTQSPTHLIKTRGQQVTLRCSSQSGHNTVSWYQQALGQGPQFIFQYYREEENGRGNFPPRFSGLQFPNYSSELNVNALELDDSALYLCASSPPDYPNTDTQYFGPGTRLTVL.

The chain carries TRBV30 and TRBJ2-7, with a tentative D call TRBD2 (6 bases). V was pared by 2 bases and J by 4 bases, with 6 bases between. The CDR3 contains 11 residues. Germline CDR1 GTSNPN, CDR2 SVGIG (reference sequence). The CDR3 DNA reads TGTGCCTGGAGTCGGGGGTACGAGCAGTACTTC. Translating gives CAWSRGYEQYF.

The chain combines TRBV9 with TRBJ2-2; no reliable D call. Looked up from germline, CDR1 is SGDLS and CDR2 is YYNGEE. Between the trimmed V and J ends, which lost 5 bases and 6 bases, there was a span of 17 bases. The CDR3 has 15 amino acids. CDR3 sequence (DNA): TGTGCCAGCAGAGACGGAAGGGTGGGCCCCGGGGAGCTGTTTTTT. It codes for CASRDGRVGPGELFF.

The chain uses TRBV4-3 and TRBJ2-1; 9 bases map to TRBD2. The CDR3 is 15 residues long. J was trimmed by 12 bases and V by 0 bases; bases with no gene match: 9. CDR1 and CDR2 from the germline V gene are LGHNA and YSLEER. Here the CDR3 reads CASSQDLFAGGGQFF. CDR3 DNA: TGCGCCAGCAGCCAAGATTTATTTGCGGGAGGGGGGCAGTTCTTC.

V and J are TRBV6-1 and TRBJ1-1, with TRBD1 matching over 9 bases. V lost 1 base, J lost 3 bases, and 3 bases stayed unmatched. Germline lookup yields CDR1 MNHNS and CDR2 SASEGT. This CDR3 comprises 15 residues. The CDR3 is CASSEDRGLYTEAFF. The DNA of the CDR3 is TGTGCCAGCAGTGAAGACAGGGGGCTTTACACTGAAGCTTTCTTT.

The CDR3 DNA sequence: TGTGCCAGCAGTTACGCGAGGGGGACTGAAGCTTTCTTT. This codes for CASSYARGTEAFF. This chain connects TRBV6-5 to TRBJ1-1; tentative D call: TRBD1 (6 bases). The CDR3 sequence is 13 residues long. V was trimmed by 2 bases and J by 5 bases, leaving 9 bases between them. CDR1 and CDR2 from the germline V gene are MNHEY and SVGAGI.

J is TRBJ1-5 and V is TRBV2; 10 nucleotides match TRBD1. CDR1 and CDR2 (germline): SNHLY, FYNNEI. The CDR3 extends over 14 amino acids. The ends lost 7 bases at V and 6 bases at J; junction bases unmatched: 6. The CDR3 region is CASIPGQGIQPQHF. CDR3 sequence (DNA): TGTGCCAGCATCCCGGGACAGGGGATTCAGCCCCAGCATTTT.

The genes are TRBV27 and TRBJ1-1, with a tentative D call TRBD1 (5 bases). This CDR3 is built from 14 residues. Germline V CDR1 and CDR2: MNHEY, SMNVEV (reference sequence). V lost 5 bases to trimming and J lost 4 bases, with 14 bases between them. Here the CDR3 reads CASSPRGPATEAFF. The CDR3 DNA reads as TGTGCCAGCAGTCCTCGGGGACCTGCCACTGAAGCTTTCTTT.

CDR3 coding DNA: TGTGCCTGGAGTTCGGGACAGGGTGACCAGCCCCAGCATTTT. It specifies CAWSSGQGDQPQHF. The chain employs TRBV30 and TRBJ1-5; 9 bases line up with TRBD1. The CDR3 loop spans 14 amino acids. The germline V gene encodes CDR1 GTSNPN and CDR2 SVGIG (reference sequence). Trimming took 2 bases from V and 7 from J; bases not matched to a gene: 6.

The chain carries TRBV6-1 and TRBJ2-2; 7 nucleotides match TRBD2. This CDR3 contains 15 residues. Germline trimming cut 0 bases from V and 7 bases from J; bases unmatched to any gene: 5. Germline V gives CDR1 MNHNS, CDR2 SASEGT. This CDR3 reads CASSEAAGEGGELFF. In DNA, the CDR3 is TGTGCCAGCAGTGAAGCGGCGGGGGAGGGCGGGGAGCTGTTTTTT.

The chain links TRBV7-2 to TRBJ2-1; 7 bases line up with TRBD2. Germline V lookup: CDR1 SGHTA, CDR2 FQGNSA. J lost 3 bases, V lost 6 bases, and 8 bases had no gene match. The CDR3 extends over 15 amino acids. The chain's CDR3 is CASRATGTNYNEQFF. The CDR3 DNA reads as TGTGCCAGCAGGGCTACCGGGACTAACTACAATGAGCAGTTCTTC.

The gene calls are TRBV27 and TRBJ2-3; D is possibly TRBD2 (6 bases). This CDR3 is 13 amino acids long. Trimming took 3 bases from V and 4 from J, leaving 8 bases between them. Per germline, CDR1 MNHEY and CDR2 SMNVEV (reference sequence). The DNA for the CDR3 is TGTGCCAGCAGTTTTACGGGGGCAGATACGCAGTATTTT. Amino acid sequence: CASSFTGADTQYF.

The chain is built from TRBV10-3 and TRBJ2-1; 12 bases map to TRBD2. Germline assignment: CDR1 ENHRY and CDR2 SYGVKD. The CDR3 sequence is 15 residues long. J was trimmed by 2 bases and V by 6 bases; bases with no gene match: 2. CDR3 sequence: CAIRRLAGAYNEQFF. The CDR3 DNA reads TGTGCCATCAGGAGACTAGCGGGAGCCTACAATGAGCAGTTCTTC.

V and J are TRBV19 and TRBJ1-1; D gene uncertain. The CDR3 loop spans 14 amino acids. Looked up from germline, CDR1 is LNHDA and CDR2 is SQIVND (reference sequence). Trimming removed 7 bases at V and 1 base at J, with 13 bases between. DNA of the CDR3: TGTGCCAGTAAGGCCCGCACGGGGAACACTGAAGCTTTCTTT. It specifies CASKARTGNTEAFF.

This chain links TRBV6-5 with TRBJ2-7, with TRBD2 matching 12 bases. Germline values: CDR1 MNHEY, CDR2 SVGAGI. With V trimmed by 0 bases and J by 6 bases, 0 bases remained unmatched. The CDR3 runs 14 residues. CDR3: CASSYSTSGSEQYF. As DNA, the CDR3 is TGTGCCAGCAGTTACTCGACTAGCGGGAGCGAGCAGTACTTC.

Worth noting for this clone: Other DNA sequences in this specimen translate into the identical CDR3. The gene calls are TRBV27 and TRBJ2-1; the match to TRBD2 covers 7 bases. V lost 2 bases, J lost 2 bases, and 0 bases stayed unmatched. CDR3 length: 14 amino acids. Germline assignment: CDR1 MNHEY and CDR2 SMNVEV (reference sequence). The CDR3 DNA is TGTGCCAGCAGTTTAGGGGGGGCCTACAATGAGCAGTTCTTC. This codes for CASSLGGAYNEQFF.

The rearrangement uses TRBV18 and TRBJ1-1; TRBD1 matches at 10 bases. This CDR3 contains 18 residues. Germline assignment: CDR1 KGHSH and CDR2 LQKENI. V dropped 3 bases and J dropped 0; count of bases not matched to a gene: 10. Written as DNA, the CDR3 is TGTGCCAGCTCACCCGGCTGGACAGGGGGTCCCCTGAACACTGAAGCTTTCTTT. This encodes CASSPGWTGGPLNTEAFF.